The 23 T cell receptor beta chains below all came from one sample that was sequenced in a study of vaccination effects on CD4 cells after COVID-19. Using immunoSEQ multiplex PCR, the repertoire was profiled, and TCRdb retains in-frame clones only, with some absent. Of over 30,000 clones in the sample, roughly 70% were seen once. No cognate antigen is known for these TCRs. With the ViraFEST assay, the study expanded antigen-specific CD4+ T cells using viral peptide pools, then sequenced them. Following 10 days of culture, CD4+ T cells were isolated. The study found no prior SARS-CoV-2 infection in the vaccine recipients, who tested negative for nucleocapsid antibodies. The sample consisted of CD4+ T cells from PBMCs cultured with SARS-CoV-2 spike peptides, taken before COVID-19 vaccination. These receptors all stem from a human donor who received a COVID-19 vaccine.

The rearrangement joins TRBV5-6 to TRBJ2-2, with a weak D call TRBD1 (5 bases). V shed 0 bases and J shed 0 bases, with 12 bases lying between them. Germline V gene lookup returns CDR1 SGHDT and CDR2 YYEEEE. The CDR3 loop spans 17 amino acids. In DNA form, the CDR3 reads TGTGCCAGCAGCTTGGACCTGACAGCCACGAACACCGGGGAGCTGTTTTTT. This encodes CASSLDLTATNTGELFF.

This clone was recorded a few times. V usage is TRBV19 and J usage is TRBJ1-5, with D tentatively TRBD1 (6 bases). This CDR3 is built from 14 residues. Trimming removed 6 bases from V and 4 bases from J, with 13 bases in between. Germline V gene data show CDR1 as LNHDA and CDR2 as SQIVND (reference sequence). The CDR3 loop reads CASRSIQGNQPQHF. CDR3 in DNA: TGTGCCAGTAGGTCAATACAGGGAAATCAGCCCCAGCATTTT.

In DNA form, the CDR3 reads TGTGCCAGCAGCCGGGGACTAGCGGGAGTTATGGAGACCCAGTACTTC. Translated: CASSRGLAGVMETQYF. The chain employs TRBV5-6 and TRBJ2-5; TRBD2 aligns across 14 bases. This CDR3 is built from 16 residues. The J segment lost 5 bases and the V segment lost 4 bases, leaving 7 bases of the junction unmatched. Per germline, CDR1 SGHDT and CDR2 YYEEEE.

This chain links TRBV10-3 with TRBJ1-1, with D possibly matching TRBD1 (6 bases). The V end lost 7 bases, the J end lost 0 bases, and 9 bases lay between the germline ends. CDR3 length equals 13 residues. From germline, CDR1 is ENHRY and CDR2 SYGVKD. This chain's CDR3 is CAINGDMNTEAFF. The CDR3 DNA reads as TGTGCCATCAATGGGGACATGAACACTGAAGCTTTCTTT.

This chain uses TRBV7-8 with TRBJ1-3; 7 bases line up with TRBD1. Trimming at V came to 7 bases and at J to 3 bases, leaving 6 bases not matched to a gene. This CDR3 spans 14 amino acids. Germline assignment: CDR1 SGHVS and CDR2 FQNEAQ. In DNA form, the CDR3 reads TGTGCCAGCACCCGGACAGGATTTGGAAACACCATATATTTT. It translates to CASTRTGFGNTIYF.

The chain joins TRBV10-2 to TRBJ2-5, with 8 bases fitting TRBD2. Losses at the gene ends were 8 bases for V and 7 bases for J; bases not matched to a gene: 12. Germline V lookup: CDR1 WSHSY, CDR2 SAAADI. The CDR3 consists of 14 residues. CDR3 nucleotide sequence: TGCGCCAGCGGGTCAACGGGGGGGCCCGGGACCCAGTACTTC. Amino acid sequence: CASGSTGGPGTQYF.

The chain combines TRBV19 with TRBJ2-3, with D perhaps matching TRBD2 (5 bases). V dropped 5 bases and J dropped 6 bases, with 12 bases sitting between them. This CDR3 spans 13 amino acids. CDR1 is LNHDA and CDR2 is SQIVND in the germline V gene (reference sequence). The CDR3 sequence: CASSDYPRDTQYF. The DNA of the CDR3 is TGTGCCAGTAGTGACTACCCGCGGGATACGCAGTATTTT.

The gene calls are TRBV7-3 and TRBJ1-6; 7 bases fit TRBD1. V trimming: 3 bases; J trimming: 9 bases; junction bases outside the gene matches: 5. Germline CDR1 and CDR2: SGHTA and FQGTGA. The CDR3 is 14 residues long. For the CDR3, the DNA is TGTGCCAGCAGCTTGACAGGGAGTAGTTCACCCCTCCACTTT. Protein sequence: CASSLTGSSSPLHF.

The J gene is TRBJ1-6, the V gene TRBV28; D unresolved. The V end lost 2 bases, the J end lost 6 bases, and 5 bases lay between the germline ends. This CDR3 contains 13 residues. Germline V gene lookup returns CDR1 MDHEN and CDR2 SYDVKM. CDR3 loop: CASSLAGNSPLHF. CDR3 coding DNA: TGTGCCAGCAGTTTAGCCGGTAATTCACCCCTCCACTTT.

This clone is a singleton in its sample. The rearrangement uses TRBV5-5 and TRBJ1-2; TRBD1 aligns across 7 bases. The trim removed 4 bases at V and 3 bases at J, leaving 3 bases unmatched. Germline V gene sequence: CDR1 SGHKS, CDR2 YYEKEE (reference sequence). There are 13 residues in the CDR3. The CDR3 region is CASSRDSYYGYTF. In DNA form, the CDR3 reads TGTGCCAGCAGCCGGGACAGTTACTATGGCTACACCTTC.

There are a few counts of this clone. The rearrangement uses TRBV5-6 and TRBJ2-1, with 7 nucleotides matching TRBD2. This CDR3 has 18 amino acids. Germline V lookup: CDR1 SGHDT, CDR2 YYEEEE. Trimming at V came to 4 bases and at J to 8 bases, leaving 21 bases not matched to a gene. As DNA, the CDR3 is TGTGCCAGCAGCAATACAGGTGACCTCGGCGGGAGTTCGGATGAGCAGTTCTTC. Translated, it gives CASSNTGDLGGSSDEQFF.

This clone came up once. This chain links TRBV28 with TRBJ2-7; D is unresolved. Trimming took off 8 bases at V and 4 bases at J, with 15 bases between the two ends. In germline, CDR1 is MDHEN, CDR2 SYDVKM. This CDR3 region has 13 residues. This chain's CDR3 is CASRASDRYEQYF. The CDR3 DNA is TGTGCCAGCCGGGCCAGCGATAGGTACGAGCAGTACTTC.

V usage is TRBV6-2 or TRBV6-3 and J usage is TRBJ1-1; the match to TRBD1 covers 7 bases. Losses at the gene ends were 5 bases for V and 4 bases for J; bases not matched to a gene: 4. This CDR3 spans 13 amino acids. The germline gives CDR1 MNHEY, CDR2 SVGEGT. CDR3 coding DNA: TGTGCCAGCAGTGGACAGGTGGGCACTGAAGCTTTCTTT. Translation: CASSGQVGTEAFF.

V is TRBV28 and J is TRBJ1-4; no clear D. V lost 2 bases and J lost 11, with 6 bases in between. In germline, CDR1 is MDHEN, CDR2 SYDVKM. The CDR3 is 11 amino acids. The CDR3 protein is CASSLRWKLFF. CDR3 sequence (DNA): TGTGCCAGCAGTTTAAGGTGGAAACTGTTTTTT.

This clone was found a few times. This chain connects TRBV7-2 to TRBJ2-7; possible D gene TRBD1, 5 bases. The CDR3 runs 15 residues. The V and J ends lost 5 bases and 0 bases respectively, with 14 bases between them. Germline lookup yields CDR1 SGHTA and CDR2 FQGNSA. CDR3 in DNA: TGTGCCAGCAGCCCAAGGGGCTCCTACTCCTACGAGCAGTACTTC. Encoded protein: CASSPRGSYSYEQYF.

The chain links TRBV5-1 to TRBJ2-3, with TRBD2 matching 9 bases. V was pared by 4 bases and J by 2 bases, with 8 bases of the junction left unmatched. The CDR3 consists of 16 residues. CDR1 is SGHRS and CDR2 is YFSETQ in the germline V gene. For the CDR3, the DNA is TGCGCCAGCAGCCCCCCGACTAGCGGTTACACAGATACGCAGTATTTT. It specifies CASSPPTSGYTDTQYF.

The chain couples TRBV15 to TRBJ2-5; 7 positions agree with TRBD1. Germline CDR1 LNHNV, CDR2 YYDKDF (reference sequence). The CDR3 consists of 17 residues. V dropped 2 bases and J dropped 4; count of bases not matched to a gene: 13. Written as DNA, the CDR3 is TGTGCCACCAGCAGATCTGGGGGTCGACAGGGCGGAGAGACCCAGTACTTC. Amino acid sequence: CATSRSGGRQGGETQYF.

This chain links TRBV10-3 with TRBJ2-5; maybe TRBD1 (5 bases). From germline, CDR1 is ENHRY and CDR2 SYGVKD. This CDR3 is 12 amino acids long. Trimming left V 4 bases short and J 5 bases short, with 8 bases between. The CDR3 sequence: CAISGGRETQYF. The CDR3 nucleotides read TGTGCCATCAGTGGGGGCAGGGAGACCCAGTACTTC.

The rearrangement links TRBV29-1 to TRBJ1-1; tentatively, D is TRBD1 (6 bases). Germline V gives CDR1 SQVTM, CDR2 ANQGSEA. This CDR3 comprises 14 residues. Trimming shortened V by 5 bases and J by 4 bases, and 17 bases separated the two germline ends. CDR3 nucleotides: TGCAGCGTTCACCTAGGGGGTGCCGGCACTGAAGCTTTCTTT. Its translation: CSVHLGGAGTEAFF.

The chain carries TRBV2 and TRBJ2-3; D unresolved. CDR3 length equals 13 residues. Germline V lookup: CDR1 SNHLY, CDR2 FYNNEI. V lost 4 bases and J lost 0, with 5 bases in between. The CDR3 region is CASSGGSTDTQYF. In nucleotides, the CDR3 is TGTGCCAGCAGTGGAGGTAGCACAGATACGCAGTATTTT.

The chain combines TRBV5-1 with TRBJ2-1, with D tentatively TRBD2 (7 bases). The V gene's germline CDR1 is SGHRS and CDR2 YFSETQ. Trimming removed 1 base at V and 3 bases at J, with 14 bases between. CDR3 size: 16 residues. The CDR3 region is CASSLLSGGRYNEQFF. DNA of the CDR3: TGCGCCAGCAGCTTGCTTTCGGGGGGCCGCTACAATGAGCAGTTCTTC.

The V gene is TRBV9, the J gene TRBJ2-2; D unresolved. The CDR3 covers 17 residues. The V end was cut by 0 bases, the J end by 4 bases, with 16 bases between. From germline, CDR1 is SGDLS and CDR2 YYNGEE. In DNA, the CDR3 is TGTGCCAGCAGCGTAGAAAACGTCAGAACCTCCACCGGGGAGCTGTTTTTT. Residues: CASSVENVRTSTGELFF.

This clone was counted a few times. The V call is TRBV5-4, the J call TRBJ2-7; perhaps TRBD2 as D (5 bases). The V and J ends lost 2 bases and 4 bases respectively, with 7 bases between them. The CDR3 sequence is 12 residues long. CDR1 and CDR2 from the germline V gene are SGHNT and YYREEE (reference sequence). This CDR3 reads CASSFERYEQYF. The CDR3 DNA reads as TGTGCCAGCAGCTTTGAGCGGTACGAGCAGTACTTC.